Sequencing of this T cell receptor beta chain was carried out in a study of cytomegalovirus exposure and HLA in healthy donors. Study details: Assignment to the Caucasian-associated ancestry cluster applied to 75% to 85% of the approximately 370 genotyped donors.

For this clone: The sample carries other DNA sequences with the same CDR3.

The CDR3 is 13 residues long. Trimming stripped 0 bases from V and 1 base from J, with 5 bases between. The V gene's germline CDR1 is SGHNT and CDR2 YYREEE (reference sequence). In the PCR, 60 Vbeta and 13 Jbeta primers were used. Original analysis: The count from a later analysis was 60 million to 85 million unique TCR beta chains, about 10 million of them shared. This table comes from immunoSEQ multiplex PCR, and its TCRdb copy is limited to in-frame clones, with some not included. V, J and clone size were drawn from that table, and D and trimming were deduced from the DNA. In the table there are some 130,000 clones, 80% of which are singletons.

Material for sequencing was PBMCs. The sequence came from a man aged 30 to 45 in good health and CMV-seronegative. The chain has TRBV5-4 and TRBJ2-7; D not certain. The CDR3 DNA reads TGTGCCAGCAGCTTGGCTAGTTCCTACGAGCAGTACTTC. It translates to CASSLASSYEQYF.